These 27 T cell receptor beta chains share one sample of origin, sequenced in a study of cytomegalovirus exposure and HLA in healthy donors. The PCR made use of 60 Vbeta and 13 Jbeta primers. Generated by immunoSEQ multiplex PCR, the TCRdb table keeps only in-frame clones and is missing some. The sample records 100,000 to 150,000 clones, around 80% being singletons. The sequenced material came from PBMCs. These receptors came from a man aged 30 to 39 in good health and CMV-seropositive.

This chain joins TRBV4-1 and TRBJ1-5; D remains unclear. Deletions cut 1 base from V and 0 bases from J, with 13 bases between. CDR1 is MGHRA and CDR2 is YSYEKL in the germline V gene. The CDR3 is made up of 17 amino acids. CDR3 sequence reads: CASSQARLVDSNQPQHF. The CDR3 bases are TGCGCCAGCAGCCAAGCGCGGTTGGTGGATAGCAATCAGCCCCAGCATTTT.

The V and J genes are TRBV15 and TRBJ2-1; TRBD2 matches at 11 bases. The CDR3 consists of 15 residues. The germline gives CDR1 LNHNV, CDR2 YYDKDF (reference sequence). Trimming cost V 3 bases and J 7 bases; bases outside gene matches: 5. Here the CDR3 reads CATSSSGRGLNEQFF. The CDR3 nucleotides are TGTGCCACCAGCAGTAGCGGGAGGGGATTGAATGAGCAGTTCTTC. The complete variable domain, with remaining parts taken from reference TRBV15 and TRBJ2-1, reads DAMVIQNPRYQVTQFGKPVTLSCSQTLNHNVMYWYQQKSSQAPKLLFHYYDKDFNNEADTPDNFQSRRPNTSFCFLDIRSPGLGDTAMYLCATSSSGRGLNEQFFGPGTRLTVL.

This clone occurred once. J is TRBJ2-1 and V is TRBV18; perhaps TRBD1 as D (6 bases). Between the trimmed V and J ends, which lost 1 base and 6 bases, there was a span of 13 bases. Germline V gene sequence: CDR1 KGHSH, CDR2 LQKENI. CDR3 length: 15 amino acids. The CDR3 coding sequence is TGTGCCAGCTCACCACAAGTCTCCAGGGGCAATGAGCAGTTCTTC. This gives the protein CASSPQVSRGNEQFF.

V usage is TRBV9 and J usage is TRBJ2-1; 12 bases map to TRBD2. Per germline, CDR1 SGDLS and CDR2 YYNGEE. CDR3 length equals 20 residues. Unmatched junction bases numbered 17, after V lost 0 bases and J lost 7 bases. The CDR3, as DNA: TGTGCCAGCAGCGTAGGTCTTGGACTAGCGGGATCTGGGGGCGGAAATGAGCAGTTCTTC. The encoded protein is CASSVGLGLAGSGGGNEQFF.

This chain uses TRBV7-9 with TRBJ2-5; 15 bases match TRBD2. Looked up from germline, CDR1 is SEHNR and CDR2 is FQNEAQ (reference sequence). V gave up 4 bases and J gave up 5 bases; unmatched junction bases: 8. This CDR3 region has 17 residues. The CDR3 bases are TGTGCCAGCAGCTCCTGGACTAGCGGGAGGGCCAGGGAGACCCAGTACTTC. This translates into CASSSWTSGRARETQYF. The entire variable domain, with the rest obtained from reference TRBV7-9 and TRBJ2-5, is as follows: DTGVSQNPRHKITKRGQNVTFRCDPISEHNRLYWYRQTLGQGPEFLTYFQNEAQLEKSRLLSDRFSAERPKGSFSTLEIQRTEQGDSAMYLCASSSWTSGRARETQYFGPGTRLLVL.

This clone showed up just a few times. The junction departs from germline at one end; a sequencing error may be responsible. The rearrangement uses TRBV19 and TRBJ2-5, with TRBD2 as a possible D gene (5 bases). The CDR3 is made up of 12 amino acids. Germline CDR1 LNHDA, CDR2 SQIVND (reference sequence). The CDR3 DNA reads TGTGCCAGTAGTATTCTGGGAGAGGCCCAGTACTTC. Protein: CASSILGEAQYF.

The genes are TRBV7-6 and TRBJ2-1; 9 bases are a match to TRBD2. J lost 0 bases, V lost 0 bases, and 12 bases had no gene match. Germline loops: CDR1 SGHVS, CDR2 FNYEAQ. The CDR3 covers 20 residues. The CDR3 here is CASSLALRFSSGVSYNEQFF. CDR3 DNA sequence: TGTGCCAGCAGCTTAGCGCTCCGGTTTTCTAGCGGGGTCTCCTACAATGAGCAGTTCTTC.

A note on this clone: The sample contains more than one DNA sequence encoding this CDR3. J is TRBJ1-2 and V is TRBV6-1, with D tentatively TRBD1 (6 bases). Trimming took 2 bases from V and 4 from J, leaving 11 bases between them. Germline CDR1 and CDR2: MNHNS and SASEGT. CDR3 length equals 14 residues. The CDR3 nucleotides are TGTGCCAGCAGTGAAATCTTACAGGGCTATGGCTACACCTTC. It translates to CASSEILQGYGYTF.

The V gene is TRBV23-1, the J gene TRBJ2-7, with 8 nucleotides matching TRBD1. TRBV23-1 is reported as an ORF; its role is uncertain. The CDR3 has 15 amino acids. V was clipped by 4 bases and J by 2 bases; unmatched bases: 7. CDR3 residues: CASSPLRQGTYEQYF. As DNA, the CDR3 is TGCGCCAGCAGTCCACTTCGACAGGGGACCTACGAGCAGTACTTC.

J is TRBJ1-2 and V is TRBV6-1, with 8 bases fitting TRBD1. CDR1 and CDR2 from the germline V gene are MNHNS and SASEGT. J gave up 4 bases and V 1 base, and 2 bases lay outside the gene matches. The CDR3 has 14 amino acids. The chain's CDR3 is CASSEGQGSYGYTF. The DNA of the CDR3 is TGTGCCAGCAGTGAAGGACAGGGGAGCTATGGCTACACCTTC.

The chain has TRBV28 and TRBJ1-2, with a weak D call TRBD1 (6 bases). Trimming shortened V by 4 bases and J by 6 bases, and 9 bases separated the two germline ends. Germline assignment: CDR1 MDHEN and CDR2 SYDVKM. CDR3 length: 12 amino acids. CDR3 coding DNA: TGTGCCAGCAGTTCCGGGACACATGGCTACACCTTC. It encodes CASSSGTHGYTF.

This clone was seen once. This sequence joins TRBV7-3 and TRBJ2-3; a possible D gene is TRBD2 (6 bases). Germline-derived CDR1 and CDR2 are SGHTA and FQGTGA. CDR3 size: 14 residues. Between the trimmed V and J ends, which lost 2 bases and 2 bases, there was a span of 8 bases. The CDR3 DNA sequence: TGTGCCAGCAGCTTACGGGGGTTCACAGATACGCAGTATTTT. This gives the protein CASSLRGFTDTQYF.

This chain uses TRBV6-4 with TRBJ2-1, with TRBD2 matching 11 bases. From germline, CDR1 is MRHNA and CDR2 SNTAGT. The CDR3 totals 16 residues. With 2 bases clipped from V and 12 bases from J, the junction kept 12 bases outside the gene matches. CDR3 bases: TGTGCCAGCAGTGACACCCCCGGACTAGCGGGTCCGGGGCAGTTCTTC. Protein sequence: CASSDTPGLAGPGQFF.

DNA of the CDR3: TGTGCCAGCAGTTTGGGGAGCGGCGAGCAGTACTTC. It translates to CASSLGSGEQYF. The chain couples TRBV9 to TRBJ2-7; D possibly corresponds to TRBD2 (5 bases). Deletions cut 5 bases from V and 6 bases from J, with 12 bases between. CDR3 length equals 12 residues. The V gene's germline CDR1 is SGDLS and CDR2 YYNGEE.

This sequence joins TRBV6-1 and TRBJ1-2; D not certain. The V and J ends lost 6 bases and 4 bases respectively, with 15 bases between them. The CDR3 runs 14 residues. Germline CDR1 and CDR2: MNHNS and SASEGT. Here the CDR3 DNA reads TGTGCCAGCAGGGGAGGCAGCGTGATCTATGGCTACACCTTC. Its protein product is CASRGGSVIYGYTF.

The gene calls are TRBV30 and TRBJ2-1; D is perhaps TRBD2 (6 bases). Germline V CDR1 and CDR2: GTSNPN, SVGIG (reference sequence). Trimming took off 5 bases at V and 8 bases at J, with 16 bases between the two ends. The CDR3 has 13 residues. In DNA, the CDR3 is TGTGCCTGGGGGCGGGACCCAGGGTATGAGCAGTTCTTC. It translates to CAWGRDPGYEQFF.

This clone turned up a few times. The chain employs TRBV25-1 and TRBJ2-1; 7 bases align to TRBD1. V lost 5 bases, J lost 8 bases, and 12 bases stayed unmatched. The V gene's germline CDR1 is MGHDK and CDR2 SYGVNS. This CDR3 contains 15 residues. The CDR3 DNA is TGTGCCAGCAGTAAGGGACAGTTTCAAGTCGATGAGCAGTTCTTC. It specifies CASSKGQFQVDEQFF. The full variable domain, its missing parts supplied by reference TRBV25-1 and TRBJ2-1, is EADIYQTPRYLVIGTGKKITLECSQTMGHDKMYWYQQDPGMELHLIHYSYGVNSTEKGDLSSESTVSRIRTEHFPLTLESARPSHTSQYLCASSKGQFQVDEQFFGPGTRLTVL.

On this clone itself: The same CDR3 can be traced to other DNA sequences in this sample. The chain uses TRBV9 and TRBJ1-2, with 12 bases identical to TRBD1. J was trimmed by 5 bases and V by 0 bases; bases with no gene match: 5. The length of the CDR3 is 16 residues. Germline CDR1 SGDLS, CDR2 YYNGEE. As DNA, the CDR3 is TGTGCCAGCAGCGTAGGAGGGACAGGGGGCAAATATGGCTACACCTTC. Translated, it gives CASSVGGTGGKYGYTF.

V gene TRBV5-1 combines with J gene TRBJ2-2, with TRBD1 as a possible D gene (6 bases). Germline V gene data show CDR1 as SGHRS and CDR2 as YFSETQ. V was shortened by 2 bases and J by 8 bases, with 19 bases between the two germline ends. CDR3 length: 16 residues. This chain's CDR3 is CASSFRQAPTAGELFF. DNA for the CDR3: TGCGCCAGCAGCTTTCGACAGGCCCCCACCGCAGGGGAGCTGTTTTTT.

The V call is TRBV6-5, the J call TRBJ2-7; 8 bases agree with TRBD1. Germline CDR1 and CDR2: MNHEY and SVGAGI. The CDR3 length is 16 residues. V dropped 0 bases and J dropped 0; count of bases not matched to a gene: 4. The CDR3 bases are TGTGCCAGCAGTTACTCGTCAGGGGGCGCCTCCTACGAGCAGTACTTC. Translating it yields CASSYSSGGASYEQYF.

This clone was counted between two and nine times. This chain joins TRBV10-3 and TRBJ1-3; D not resolved. The CDR3 length is 14 residues. With 4 bases removed from V and 0 bases from J, the gap between germline ends came to 7 bases. The germline CDR1 and CDR2 sequences are ENHRY and SYGVKD. In DNA, the CDR3 is TGTGCCATCAGTGGAGGGAACTCTGGAAACACCATATATTTT. This codes for CAISGGNSGNTIYF.

This clone was observed a single time. The V gene is TRBV7-6, the J gene TRBJ1-1; D perhaps matches TRBD1 (6 bases). V was trimmed by 0 bases and J by 1 base, leaving 12 bases between them. In germline, CDR1 is SGHVS, CDR2 FNYEAQ. CDR3 length: 16 residues. The CDR3 DNA is TGTGCCAGCAGCTTAGCGGGGGGGCGAGGGAACACTGAAGCTTTCTTT. Protein sequence: CASSLAGGRGNTEAFF.

This clone is medium-sized by share. V is TRBV7-8 and J is TRBJ2-1; D may be TRBD2 (5 bases). The CDR3 has 13 amino acids. The ends were cut back, 5 bases at V and 5 bases at J, with 10 bases in the middle. Looked up from germline, CDR1 is SGHVS and CDR2 is FQNEAQ. The CDR3 DNA is TGTGCCAGCAGCCAATCGACTAACAATGAGCAGTTCTTC. Translated, it gives CASSQSTNNEQFF.

Here the CDR3 reads CASSAGQPSYNEQFF. The CDR3 coding sequence is TGTGCCAGCAGCGCGGGACAGCCGTCCTACAATGAGCAGTTCTTC. The chain carries TRBV9 and TRBJ2-1; 7 bases match TRBD1. V lost 3 bases, J lost 1 base, and 4 bases stayed unmatched. The CDR3 totals 15 residues. CDR1 SGDLS and CDR2 YYNGEE come from the germline V gene.

The V and J genes are TRBV7-8 and TRBJ1-1, with D perhaps TRBD1 (5 bases). This CDR3 spans 17 amino acids. The germline CDR1 and CDR2 sequences are SGHVS and FQNEAQ. Between the trimmed V and J ends, which lost 6 bases and 4 bases, there was a span of 24 bases. CDR3 DNA sequence: TGTGCCAGCAGGGTCCACGGGGGGACCCAGGGAGGCACTGAAGCTTTCTTT. Translated: CASRVHGGTQGGTEAFF.

CDR3 coding DNA: TGTGCCAGCAGCCATGGGGGACTAGCTCTTTCTAACACCGGGGAGCTGTTTTTT. Its translation: CASSHGGLALSNTGELFF. J is TRBJ2-2 and V is TRBV4-2, with 9 bases that match TRBD2. J lost 2 bases, V lost 3 bases, and 10 bases had no gene match. There are 18 residues in the CDR3. Germline CDR1 reads LGHNA; CDR2 reads YNFKEQ.

V is TRBV9 and J is TRBJ2-3, with 9 positions matching TRBD2. In germline, CDR1 is SGDLS, CDR2 YYNGEE. The CDR3 runs 17 residues. V shed 0 bases and J 2 bases; nucleotides not matched to a gene: 7. DNA of the CDR3: TGTGCCAGCAGCGTAGTACCTAGCGGGACCGTCACAGATACGCAGTATTTT. Its translation is CASSVVPSGTVTDTQYF. The full variable domain, with the rest looked up from reference TRBV9 and TRBJ2-3, is DSGVTQTPKHLITATGQRVTLRCSPRSGDLSVYWYQQSLDQGLQFLIQYYNGEERAKGNILERFSAQQFPDLHSELNLSSLELGDSALYFCASSVVPSGTVTDTQYFGPGTRLTVL.